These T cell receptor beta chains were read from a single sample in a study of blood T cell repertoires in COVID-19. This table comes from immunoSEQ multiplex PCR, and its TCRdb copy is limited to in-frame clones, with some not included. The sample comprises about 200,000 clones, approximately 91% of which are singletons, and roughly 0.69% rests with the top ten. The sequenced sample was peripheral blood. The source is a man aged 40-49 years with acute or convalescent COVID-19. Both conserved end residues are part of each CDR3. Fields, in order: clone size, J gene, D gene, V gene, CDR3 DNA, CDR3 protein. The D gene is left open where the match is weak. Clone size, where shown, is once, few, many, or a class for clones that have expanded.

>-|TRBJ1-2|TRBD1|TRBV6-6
TGTGCCAGCAGTTACGGGACAGAAGATGGCTACACCTTC
CASSYGTEDGYTF
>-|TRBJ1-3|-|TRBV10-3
TGTGCCATCAGTGAGGCGGGGTCCGGAAACACCATATATTTT
CAISEAGSGNTIYF
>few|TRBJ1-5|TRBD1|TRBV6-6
TGTGCCAGCAGTTCTATCGCGAGGGGGCGTCAGCCCCAGCATTTT
CASSSIARGRQPQHF
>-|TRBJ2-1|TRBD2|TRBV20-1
TGCAGTGCGCGGGAGCGAACCGAGCAGTTCTTC
CSARERTEQFF
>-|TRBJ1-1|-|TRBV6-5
TGTGCCAGCATCCCATTACCGACTGCCGAAGCTTTCTTT
CASIPLPTAEAFF
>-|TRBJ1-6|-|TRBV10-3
TGTGCCATCAGTGAGGCGGAGGGGCTCAATAATTCACCCCTCCACTTT
CAISEAEGLNNSPLHF
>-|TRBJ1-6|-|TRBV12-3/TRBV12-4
TGTGCCAGCAGTCGCCCACAAGTTTTGCCCCTCCACTTT
CASSRPQVLPLHF
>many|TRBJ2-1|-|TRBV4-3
TGCGCCAGCAGCCAAGATACCCTCGGAGTTAACAATGAGCAGTTCTTC
CASSQDTLGVNNEQFF
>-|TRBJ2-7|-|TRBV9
TGTGCCAGCTCCCCCAGCACGGGCTACGAGCAGTACTTC
CASSPSTGYEQYF
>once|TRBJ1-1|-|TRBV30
TGTGCCTGGACCAGGGCACTGAACACTGAAGCTTTCTTT
CAWTRALNTEAFF
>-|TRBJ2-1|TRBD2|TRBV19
TGTGCCAGTAGTCGAGGGGTAGCGGGAGGCAATGAGCAGTTCTTC
CASSRGVAGGNEQFF
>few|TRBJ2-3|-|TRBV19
TGTGCCAGTAGTATAGTAGGGGCTAGCACAGATACGCAGTATTTT
CASSIVGASTDTQYF
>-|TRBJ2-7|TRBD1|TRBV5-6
TGTGCCAGCAGCTGGAGGACAGGGGGGAATTCCTACGAGCAGTACTTC
CASSWRTGGNSYEQYF
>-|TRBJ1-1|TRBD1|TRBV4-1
TGCGCCAGCAGCTTCGACAGGGGAGGGGACACTGAAGCTTTCTTT
CASSFDRGGDTEAFF
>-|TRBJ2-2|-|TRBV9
TGTGCCAGCAGCGTAGCTTCGAGAAACACCGGGGAGCTGTTTTTT
CASSVASRNTGELFF
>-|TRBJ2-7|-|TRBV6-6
TGTGCCAGCAGTTCCCCGACGGGTACCTACGAGCAGTACTTC
CASSSPTGTYEQYF
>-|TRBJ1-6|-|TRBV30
TGTGCCTGGAGTGTTTTACGGGAGCCCCTCCACTTT
CAWSVLREPLHF
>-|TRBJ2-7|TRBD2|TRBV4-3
TGCGCCAGCAGCCCACTAGCGGGAAAGGGAGCGTACGAGCAGTACTTC
CASSPLAGKGAYEQYF
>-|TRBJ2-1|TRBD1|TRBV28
TGTGCCAGCAGGACTCCGGGACAGGGAATGGATGAGCAGTTCTTC
CASRTPGQGMDEQFF
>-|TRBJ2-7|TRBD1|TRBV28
TGTGCCAGCAGTACCCGGACAGGCCCCTACGAGCAGTACTTC
CASSTRTGPYEQYF
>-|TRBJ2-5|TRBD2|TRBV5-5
TGTGCCAGCAGCTTTGGTGCGGGGGTAAGCGAAGAGACCCAGTACTTC
CASSFGAGVSEETQYF
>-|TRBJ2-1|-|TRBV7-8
TGTGCCAGCAGCTTAGTAGTCCTATATGAGCAGTTCTTC
CASSLVVLYEQFF
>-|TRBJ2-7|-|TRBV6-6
TGTGCCAGCAGCGACAGGCTCTCCTACGAGCAGTACTTC
CASSDRLSYEQYF
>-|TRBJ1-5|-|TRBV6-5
TGTGCCAGCGGAGAGCGGCCTGCCTGGGGTCAGCCCCAGCATTTT
CASGERPAWGQPQHF
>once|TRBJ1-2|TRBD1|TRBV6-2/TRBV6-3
TGTGCCAGCAGTGGACAGGGCTATGGCTACACCTTC
CASSGQGYGYTF
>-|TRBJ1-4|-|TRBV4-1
TGCGCCAGCAGCCAGGCTGAAAAACTGTTTTTT
CASSQAEKLFF
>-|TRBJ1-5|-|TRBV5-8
TGTGCCAGCAGCAGAGGCGACAGCTCCGTGAGGCCCCAGCATTTT
CASSRGDSSVRPQHF
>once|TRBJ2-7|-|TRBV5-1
TGCGCCAGCAGCTTTCAGGGTCAGGAGGGGGAGCAGTACTTC
CASSFQGQEGEQYF
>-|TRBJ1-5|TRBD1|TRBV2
TGTGCCAGCAGAGAAGGGACAGGGGCTTCTCAGCCCCAGCATTTT
CASREGTGASQPQHF
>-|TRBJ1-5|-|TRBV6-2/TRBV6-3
TGTGCCAGCAGTTACGTGTCAGGGAGGCAGCCCCAGCATTTT
CASSYVSGRQPQHF
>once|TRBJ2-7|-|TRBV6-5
TGTGCCAGCATAGGACAGCCTTCCTACGAGCAGTACTTC
CASIGQPSYEQYF
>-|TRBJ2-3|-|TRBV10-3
TGTGCCATCAGTGCTAAGACAAATGCCCCCACAGATACGCAGTATTTT
CAISAKTNAPTDTQYF
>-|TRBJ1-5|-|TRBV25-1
TGTGCCAGCAGTACCCCGGAGGGGAGGTCCCACAATCAGCCCCAGCATTTT
CASSTPEGRSHNQPQHF